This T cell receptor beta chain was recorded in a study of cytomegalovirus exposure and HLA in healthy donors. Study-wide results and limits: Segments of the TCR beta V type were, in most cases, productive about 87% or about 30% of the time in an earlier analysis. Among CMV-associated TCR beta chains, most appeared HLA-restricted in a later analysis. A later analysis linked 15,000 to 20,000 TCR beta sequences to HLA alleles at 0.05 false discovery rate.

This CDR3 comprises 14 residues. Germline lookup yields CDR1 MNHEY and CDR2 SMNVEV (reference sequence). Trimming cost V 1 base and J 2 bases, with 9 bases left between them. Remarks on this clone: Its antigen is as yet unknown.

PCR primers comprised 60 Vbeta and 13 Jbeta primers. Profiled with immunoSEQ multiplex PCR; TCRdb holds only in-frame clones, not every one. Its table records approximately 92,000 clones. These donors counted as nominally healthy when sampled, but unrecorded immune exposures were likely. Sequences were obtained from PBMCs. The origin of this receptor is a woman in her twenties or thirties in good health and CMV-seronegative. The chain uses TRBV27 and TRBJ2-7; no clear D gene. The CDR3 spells CASSLFSQPYEQYF. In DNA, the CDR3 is TGTGCCAGCAGTTTATTTAGCCAGCCCTACGAGCAGTACTTC.